The rows below give T cell receptor beta chains drawn from one sample of a study of Graves' ophthalmopathy and Graves' hyperthyroidism. Via MiXCR, TCRdb re-called the multiplex PCR reads, giving one row per CDR3 protein. The sample lists over 650,000 distinct CDR3 sequences; more than 40% were seen once. Specimen: peripheral blood. Receptor source: an adult man with Graves' ophthalmopathy. Both conserved end residues are part of each CDR3. The D gene is left open where the match is weak. Size values are once, few and many counts, or a class for expanded clones, and some rows have none.

v_call	d_call	j_call	clone_size	cdr3_aa	cdr3_nt
TRBV4-1	-	TRBJ2-7	-	CASSQGLRDLTYEQYF	TGCGCCAGCAGCCAAGGTCTGAGGGACTTGACCTACGAGCAGTACTTC
TRBV11-2	TRBD2	TRBJ2-2	-	CASSQELAGESGELFF	TGTGCCAGCAGCCAAGAACTAGCGGGAGAGTCCGGGGAGCTGTTTTTT
TRBV6-6	-	TRBJ1-5	many	CASSDSSQPQHF	TGTGCCAGCAGTGACTCAAGTCAGCCCCAGCATTTT
TRBV7-2	TRBD2	TRBJ2-5	many	CASSLGGAGGGETQYF	TGTGCCAGCAGCTTAGGGGGCGCGGGGGGAGGGGAGACCCAGTACTTC
TRBV10-3	-	TRBJ1-5	-	CASSTRVQGNQPQHF	TGTGCCAGCAGTACCAGGGTTCAGGGCAATCAGCCCCAGCATTTT
TRBV10-3	-	TRBJ1-1	many	CASRGNTEAFF	TGTGCCAGCAGGGGGAACACTGAAGCTTTCTTT
TRBV6-5	TRBD1	TRBJ2-7	-	CASSYATGGHEQYF	TGTGCCAGCAGTTACGCGACAGGGGGCCACGAGCAGTACTTC
TRBV5-1	-	TRBJ1-2	many	CASSSTLNYGYTF	TGCGCCAGCAGCTCGACACTTAACTATGGCTACACCTTC
TRBV19	-	TRBJ2-5	-	CASSMEFETQYF	TGTGCCAGTAGTATGGAATTTGAGACCCAGTACTTC
TRBV29-1	-	TRBJ2-5	-	CSVVARETQYF	TGCAGCGTTGTGGCACGGGAGACCCAGTACTTC
TRBV6-5	-	TRBJ2-5	few	CASSYTRETQYF	TGTGCCAGCAGTTACACTAGAGAGACCCAGTACTTC
TRBV20-1	-	TRBJ1-1	many	CSARGTALTFF	TGCAGTGCTAGAGGGACGGCCCTGACTTTCTTT
TRBV20-1	TRBD2	TRBJ2-5	many	CSASRPAGGPQETQYF	TGCAGTGCTAGCAGGCCAGCGGGGGGCCCACAAGAGACCCAGTACTTC
TRBV5-1	TRBD1	TRBJ1-2	many	CASSPGTGGEYGYTF	TGCGCCAGCAGCCCCGGGACAGGGGGCGAATATGGCTACACCTTC
TRBV12-3/TRBV12-4	TRBD1	TRBJ1-5	few	CASSLGRGMVQPQHF	TGTGCCAGCAGTTTGGGCAGGGGGATGGTTCAGCCCCAGCATTTT
TRBV7-2	TRBD1	TRBJ2-7	-	CAVMDRVSGEQYF	TGTGCAGTTATGGACAGGGTCTCGGGAGAGCAGTACTTC
TRBV7-2	-	TRBJ2-6	many	CASSLEGGAGANVLTF	TGTGCCAGCAGCTTAGAAGGGGGGGCTGGGGCCAACGTCCTGACTTTC
TRBV5-1	TRBD1	TRBJ1-3	-	CASSPWTGVLPGNTIYF	TGCGCCAGCAGCCCCTGGACAGGCGTACTGCCTGGAAACACCATATATTTT
TRBV4-2	-	TRBJ2-7	-	CASSQDIGPFSEQYF	TGTGCCAGCAGCCAAGACATCGGTCCCTTTAGTGAGCAGTACTTC
TRBV12-5	TRBD1	TRBJ1-1	-	CASGFESTFKGATEAFF	TGTGCTAGTGGTTTCGAGTCAACGTTCAAGGGGGCCACTGAAGCTTTCTTT
TRBV6-5	-	TRBJ1-2	-	CASSYSPSYGYTF	TGTGCCAGCAGTTACTCTCCCTCGTATGGCTACACCTTC
TRBV11-2	TRBD1	TRBJ1-4	-	CASSGTGRSYNEKLFF	TGTGCCAGCAGCGGGACAGGGAGAAGCTACAATGAAAAACTGTTTTTT
TRBV29-1	-	TRBJ1-3	once	CSSLAAGTGNTIYF	TGCAGCAGTTTAGCAGCAGGCACTGGAAACACCATATATTTT
TRBV7-8	TRBD1	TRBJ1-2	few	CASSLDGQVPVYGYTF	TGTGCCAGCAGCTTGGACGGACAGGTCCCCGTCTATGGCTACACCTTC
TRBV3-1	TRBD2	TRBJ2-5	few	CASSQDALADYQETQYF	TGTGCCAGCAGCCAAGATGCTCTAGCGGATTATCAAGAGACCCAGTACTTC